This T cell receptor beta chain was profiled in a study of blood T cell repertoires in COVID-19. Overall study context: Samples taken during acute and convalescent COVID-19 were collected in the United States, Italy and Spain.

Germline V gene data show CDR1 as MNHEY and CDR2 as SVGAGI. CDR3 length: 15 residues. V dropped 4 bases and J dropped 7 bases, with 16 bases sitting between them. Data came from immunoSEQ multiplex PCR; TCRdb stores just in-frame clones and leaves some out. The data show 100,000 or so clones, roughly 92% seen once. Specimen: peripheral blood. The chain uses TRBV6-5 and TRBJ1-4; D unresolved. The sequence derives from a man in his sixties or seventies with acute or convalescent COVID-19. CDR3 amino acids: CASSLGRYLGEKLFF. The CDR3 DNA sequence: TGTGCCAGCAGTTTGGGGAGGTACTTGGGTGAAAAACTGTTTTTT.